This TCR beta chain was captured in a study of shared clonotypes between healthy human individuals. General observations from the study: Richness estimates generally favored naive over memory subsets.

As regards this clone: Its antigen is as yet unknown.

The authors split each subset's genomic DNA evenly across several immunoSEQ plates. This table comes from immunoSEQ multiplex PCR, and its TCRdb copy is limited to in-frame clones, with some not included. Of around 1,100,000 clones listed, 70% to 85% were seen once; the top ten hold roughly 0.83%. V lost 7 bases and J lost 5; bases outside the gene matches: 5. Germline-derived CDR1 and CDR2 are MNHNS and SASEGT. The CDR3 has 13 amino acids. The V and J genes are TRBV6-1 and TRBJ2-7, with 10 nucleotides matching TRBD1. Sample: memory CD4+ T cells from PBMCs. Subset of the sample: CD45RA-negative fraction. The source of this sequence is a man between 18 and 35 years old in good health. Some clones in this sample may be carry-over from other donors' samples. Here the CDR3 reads CASTVTGGDEQYF. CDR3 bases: TGTGCCAGCACCGTGACAGGGGGCGACGAGCAGTACTTC.